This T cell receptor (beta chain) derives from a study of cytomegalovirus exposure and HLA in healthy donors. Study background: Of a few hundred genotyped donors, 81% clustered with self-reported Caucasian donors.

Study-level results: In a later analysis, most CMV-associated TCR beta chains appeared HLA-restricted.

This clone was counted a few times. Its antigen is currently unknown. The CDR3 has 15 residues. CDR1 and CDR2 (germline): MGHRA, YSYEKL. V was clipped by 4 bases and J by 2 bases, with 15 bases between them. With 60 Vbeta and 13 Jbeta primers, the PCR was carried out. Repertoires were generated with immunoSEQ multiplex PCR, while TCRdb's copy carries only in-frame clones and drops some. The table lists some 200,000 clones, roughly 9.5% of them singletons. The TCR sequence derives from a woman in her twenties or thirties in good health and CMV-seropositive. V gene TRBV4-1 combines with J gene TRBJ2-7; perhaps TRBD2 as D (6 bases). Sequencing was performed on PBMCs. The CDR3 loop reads CASSPIADPPYEQYF. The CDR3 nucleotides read TGCGCCAGCAGCCCCATAGCGGACCCTCCCTACGAGCAGTACTTC.